Presented here are 23 T cell receptor beta chains from one specimen sequenced in a study of OX40 agonist ivuxolimab in advanced cancers. Profiled with immunoSEQ multiplex PCR; TCRdb holds only in-frame clones, not every one. The sample has about 21,000 clones, approximately 80% seen once. Sequencing was performed on CD4+ or CD8+ T cells sorted from blood, taken in a trial of the OX40 agonist ivuxolimab. The receptor source for this set is an adult with an advanced solid tumor such as melanoma, head and neck, liver or kidney cancer.

The gene calls are TRBV27 and TRBJ2-7; D is possibly TRBD1 or TRBD2 (5 bases each). This CDR3 has 14 residues. Germline assignment: CDR1 MNHEY and CDR2 SMNVEV (reference sequence). The ends were cut back, 4 bases at V and 3 bases at J, with 13 bases in the middle. The CDR3 DNA reads TGTGCCAGCAGTTATACGAGGGGTAACTACGAGCAGTACTTC. Amino acids: CASSYTRGNYEQYF.

The rearrangement uses TRBV11-2 and TRBJ2-5, with D maybe TRBD1 (6 bases). Germline CDR1 and CDR2: SGHAT and FQNNGV. This CDR3 is built from 14 residues. Between the trimmed V and J ends, which lost 1 base and 4 bases, there was a span of 10 bases. The CDR3 protein is CASSLGTVRETQYF. The DNA for the CDR3 is TGTGCCAGCAGCTTAGGGACAGTCCGAGAGACCCAGTACTTC.

The CDR3 protein is CASSSGVQPQHF. The CDR3 region has the DNA TGTGCCAGCAGTTCAGGGGTTCAGCCCCAGCATTTT. The rearrangement uses TRBV6-6 and TRBJ1-5; D may be TRBD1 (6 bases). The V and J ends lost 4 bases and 6 bases respectively, with 7 bases between them. The CDR3 totals 12 residues. CDR1 and CDR2 from the germline V gene are MNHNY and SVGAGI (reference sequence).

The chain combines TRBV4-1 with TRBJ2-1; 11 bases map to TRBD2. This CDR3 region has 19 residues. Germline CDR1 MGHRA, CDR2 YSYEKL. V lost 1 base to trimming and J lost 0 bases; unmatched junction nucleotides: 8. CDR3 bases: TGCGCCAGCAGCCAAGGGGGGGGTAGCGGGAGGGTCTCCTACAATGAGCAGTTCTTC. As protein: CASSQGGGSGRVSYNEQFF.

The chain combines TRBV7-9 with TRBJ2-1; D gene unclear. Trimming took 4 bases from V and 0 from J, leaving 10 bases between them. This CDR3 region has 15 residues. CDR1 and CDR2 (germline): SEHNR, FQNEAQ (reference sequence). The DNA of the CDR3 is TGTGCCAGCAGCTCACGTTTAGTCTCCTACAATGAGCAGTTCTTC. Its protein product is CASSSRLVSYNEQFF.

The chain couples TRBV7-3 to TRBJ2-3; D is possibly TRBD2 (6 bases). Germline V lookup: CDR1 SGHTA, CDR2 FQGTGA. CDR3 length: 19 residues. Trimming removed 5 bases from V and 12 bases from J, with 36 bases in between. The CDR3 coding sequence is TGTGCCAGCAGCAACGTCCGAGGGGAAGGGACTCTCCCCTCCTTTCCCCAGTATTTT. Protein product: CASSNVRGEGTLPSFPQYF.

The V and J genes are TRBV5-1 and TRBJ2-5; D might be TRBD2 (6 bases). The J call may be faulty, since TRBJ2-7 better matches the DNA end. The CDR3 has 14 residues. Germline V gene sequence: CDR1 SGHRS, CDR2 YFSETQ. CDR3 coding DNA: TGCGCCAGCAGCTTGGCGGGGGTCTCCTACGAGCAGTACTTC. Amino acid sequence: CASSLAGVSYEQYF.

The chain is built from TRBV7-9 and TRBJ2-1, with 13 nucleotides matching TRBD2. CDR1 and CDR2 from the germline V gene are SEHNR and FQNEAQ (reference sequence). The CDR3 length is 18 residues. With 5 bases clipped from V and 8 bases from J, the junction kept 15 bases outside the gene matches. As DNA, the CDR3 is TGTGCCAGCAGCACACGCACCCTTCGACTAGCGGGAGGCCATGAGCAGTTCTTC. This encodes CASSTRTLRLAGGHEQFF.

This clone was observed a handful of times. This chain links TRBV9 with TRBJ1-2; 7 nucleotides align to TRBD1. Germline lookup yields CDR1 SGDLS and CDR2 YYNGEE. The CDR3 is made up of 13 amino acids. V trimming: 2 bases; J trimming: 3 bases; junction bases outside the gene matches: 1. CDR3 DNA: TGTGCCAGCAGCGTCACAGGGGACTATGGCTACACCTTC. Its protein product is CASSVTGDYGYTF.

The chain couples TRBV6-6 to TRBJ2-1; no clear D. Trimming took off 10 bases at V and 4 bases at J, with 17 bases between the two ends. Germline CDR1 and CDR2: MNHNY and SVGAGI (reference sequence). This CDR3 contains 14 residues. The CDR3 DNA follows: TGTGCCACCAGAGGCCCTTACATTTACAATGAGCAGTTCTTC. Translating gives CATRGPYIYNEQFF.

J is TRBJ1-4 and V is TRBV30; maybe TRBD1 (6 bases). Germline V gene lookup returns CDR1 GTSNPN and CDR2 SVGIG (reference sequence). Deletions cut 1 base from V and 6 bases from J, with 6 bases between. This CDR3 comprises 12 residues. The CDR3 region is CAWSGTDEKLFF. CDR3 in DNA: TGTGCCTGGAGTGGGACAGATGAAAAACTGTTTTTT.

The chain uses TRBV4-2 and TRBJ2-1, with unresolved D. Trimming cost V 0 bases and J 13 bases, with 13 bases left between them. Germline V gives CDR1 LGHNA, CDR2 YNFKEQ. The CDR3 totals 13 residues. CDR3 region: CASSQDAGKVQFF. The CDR3, as DNA: TGTGCCAGCAGCCAAGATGCTGGGAAGGTACAGTTCTTC.

The chain uses TRBV30 and TRBJ2-4; 12 nucleotides match TRBD2. The CDR3 has 17 amino acids. V was pared by 3 bases and J by 3 bases, with 9 bases of the junction left unmatched. Germline V lookup: CDR1 GTSNPN, CDR2 SVGIG (reference sequence). This CDR3 is CAWSLGGLAGLKNIQYF. CDR3 nucleotides: TGTGCCTGGAGCCTGGGAGGACTAGCGGGACTCAAAAACATTCAGTACTTC.

This clone was counted once. The DNA of the CDR3 is TGTGCCTGGAGTTTCATGGGGGCGGCTGAAGCTTTCTTT. Its translation is CAWSFMGAAEAFF. The chain carries TRBV30 and TRBJ1-1; tentatively, D is TRBD1 (6 bases). The CDR3 has 13 amino acids. Looked up from germline, CDR1 is GTSNPN and CDR2 is SVGIG (reference sequence). Trimming took 2 bases from V and 6 from J, leaving 13 bases between them.

CDR3 region: CASSKEAGLAGEDDEQYF. CDR3 bases: TGTGCCAGCAGCAAAGAGGCGGGACTAGCGGGAGAGGACGACGAGCAGTACTTC. V usage is TRBV21-1 and J usage is TRBJ2-7; no check of the table's D call, TRBD2, against the DNA was made. TRBV21-1 counts as a pseudogene. The CDR3 is made up of 18 amino acids.

This clone is a singleton in its sample. V and J are TRBV13 and TRBJ2-7; 15 nucleotides agree with TRBD2. The CDR3 consists of 15 residues. V was pared by 5 bases and J by 5 bases, with 4 bases of the junction left unmatched. Germline lookup yields CDR1 PRHDT and CDR2 FYEKMQ (reference sequence). CDR3 coding DNA: TGTGCCAGCAGCCTCGGACTAGCGGGAGGGGACGAGCAGTACTTC. As protein: CASSLGLAGGDEQYF.

This chain connects TRBV6-6 to TRBJ2-1, with a tentative D call TRBD2 (6 bases). V dropped 7 bases and J dropped 7 bases, with 14 bases sitting between them. Germline V lookup: CDR1 MNHNY, CDR2 SVGAGI (reference sequence). The CDR3 is 13 amino acids. CDR3 nucleotide sequence: TGTGCCAGCACCCCGAATGGAGGGAATGAGCAGTTCTTC. This gives the protein CASTPNGGNEQFF.

This sequence joins TRBV12-5 and TRBJ2-1; a weak D match, TRBD2 (6 bases). CDR1 and CDR2 (germline): LGHNT, FRNRAP. Between the trimmed V and J ends, which lost 1 base and 2 bases, there was a span of 12 bases. The CDR3 spans 16 residues. CDR3 protein: CASGLDRTTAYNEQFF. The CDR3 nucleotides are TGTGCTAGTGGTTTGGACCGGACTACCGCCTACAATGAGCAGTTCTTC.

This chain joins TRBV4-1 and TRBJ2-3; tentative D call: TRBD2 (6 bases). CDR1 is MGHRA, CDR2 YSYEKL, per germline. Trimming left V 5 bases short and J 4 bases short, with 16 bases between. The length of the CDR3 is 15 residues. CDR3 region: CASSKRTGESDTQYF. DNA of the CDR3: TGCGCCAGCAGCAAAAGGACGGGAGAGTCAGATACGCAGTATTTT.

This chain joins TRBV7-8 and TRBJ2-3; 15 nucleotides line up with TRBD2. J lost 8 bases, V lost 5 bases, and 8 bases had no gene match. The CDR3 has 16 amino acids. Germline CDR1 is SGHVS and CDR2 is FQNEAQ. This CDR3 reads CASSSGTSGRLGTQYF. In DNA form, the CDR3 reads TGTGCCAGCAGCAGCGGGACTAGCGGGAGGTTGGGTACGCAGTATTTT.

The chain couples TRBV2 to TRBJ2-1, with a tentative D call TRBD1 (6 bases). This CDR3 comprises 12 residues. Germline V CDR1 and CDR2: SNHLY, FYNNEI. Trimming pared 6 bases from V and 4 bases from J, leaving 7 bases between. The CDR3, as DNA: TGTGCCAGCAGACAGGGTTACAATGAGCAGTTCTTC. Its protein product is CASRQGYNEQFF. The full variable domain, with the rest looked up from reference TRBV2 and TRBJ2-1, is EPEVTQTPSHQVTQMGQEVILRCVPISNHLYFYWYRQILGQKVEFLVSFYNNEISEKSEIFDDQFSVERPDGSNFTLKIRSTKLEDSAMYFCASRQGYNEQFFGPGTRLTVL.

The chain links TRBV6-6 to TRBJ2-7, with 9 bases fitting TRBD2. Germline V lookup: CDR1 MNHNY, CDR2 SVGAGI (reference sequence). V dropped 8 bases and J dropped 4; count of bases not matched to a gene: 6. The CDR3 is 13 residues long. The CDR3 here is CASSYSGSYEQYF. The CDR3 DNA reads as TGTGCCAGCTCATATAGCGGGAGTTACGAGCAGTACTTC.

In nucleotides, the CDR3 is TGTGCCAGCAGGCCTGGACAGTACTATGGCTACACCTTC. Encoded protein: CASRPGQYYGYTF. The chain couples TRBV6-1 to TRBJ1-2, with D maybe TRBD1 (6 bases). The CDR3 loop spans 13 amino acids. The V and J ends lost 6 bases and 3 bases respectively, with 11 bases between them. Germline CDR1 MNHNS, CDR2 SASEGT.